The subject of this entry is one T cell receptor beta chain. Its antigen has not been determined. No much larger clone exists at a distance of one base, and base qualities are not known. The data stem from a study of T-cell reconstitution after alpha-beta-depleted transplantation in children (TCRdb year 2016). Some background on the complete study: T-cell immune reconstitution after TCRalphabeta/CD19-depleted allogeneic hematopoietic cell transplantation in children was quantitatively tracked in the study by means of TCR repertoire profiling.

The germline V gene (reference sequence) provides CDR1 GTSNPN and CDR2 SVGIG. Counted from cysteine to phenylalanine, this CDR3 has 16 amino acids. The entry retains the CDR3 DNA only, 48 bases that are in frame from base 1. Trimming removed 2 bases from V and 4 bases from J, leaving 20 bases between the germline ends. The library came from PCR. Reads for this sample came from an Illumina HiSeq 2500. Molecular barcoding was employed in the preparation of TCR libraries, with unique molecular identifiers being used to normalize TCRbeta repertoire quantification. TCRdb took the public reads, trimmed them with fastp at Q25, ran MiXCR for clone calling and kept in-frame beta chains. Rows with a matching CDR3 protein are joined into one entry that keeps the most common DNA and genes. This sample is represented by 500,000 or so distinct CDR3 sequences; 32% of them were singletons. 2% to 3% of the sample comes from the top ten.

In this chain, TRBV30 is recombined with TRBJ2-5; the D gene is perhaps TRBD1, on 6 matching bases. The sequence derives from a human donor who donated a stem cell graft to a child with aplastic anemia. The sequencing here drew on PBMCs from the stem cell graft donor, taken from the stem cell graft. The nucleotides are TGTGCCTGGAGTAAAACCGACAGGCTGGGGTCAGAGACCCAGTACTTC. Translated, this gives CAWSKTDRLGSETQYF.